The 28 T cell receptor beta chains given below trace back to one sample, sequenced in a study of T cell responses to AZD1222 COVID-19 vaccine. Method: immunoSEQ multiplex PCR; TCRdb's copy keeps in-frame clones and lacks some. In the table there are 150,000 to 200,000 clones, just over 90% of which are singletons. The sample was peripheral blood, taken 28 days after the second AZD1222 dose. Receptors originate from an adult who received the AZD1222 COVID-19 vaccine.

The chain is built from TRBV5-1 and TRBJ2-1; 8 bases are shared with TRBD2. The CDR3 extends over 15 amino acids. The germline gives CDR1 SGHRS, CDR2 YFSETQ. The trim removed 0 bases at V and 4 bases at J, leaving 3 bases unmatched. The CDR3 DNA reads TGCGCCAGCAGCTTGGGTAGCGGGGTGTACAATGAGCAGTTCTTC. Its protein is CASSLGSGVYNEQFF. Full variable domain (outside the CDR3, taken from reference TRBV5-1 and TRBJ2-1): KAGVTQTPRYLIKTRGQQVTLSCSPISGHRSVSWYQQTPGQGLQFLFEYFSETQRNKGNFPGRFSGRQFSNSRSEMNVSTLELGDSALYLCASSLGSGVYNEQFFGPGTRLTVL.

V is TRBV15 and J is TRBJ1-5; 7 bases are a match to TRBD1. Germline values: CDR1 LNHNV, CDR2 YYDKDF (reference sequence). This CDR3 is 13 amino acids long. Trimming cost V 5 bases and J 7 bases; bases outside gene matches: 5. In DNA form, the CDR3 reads TGTGCCACCAGCGACAGGGCAGGCCAGCCCCAGCATTTT. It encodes CATSDRAGQPQHF. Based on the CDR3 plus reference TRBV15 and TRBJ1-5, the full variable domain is DAMVIQNPRYQVTQFGKPVTLSCSQTLNHNVMYWYQQKSSQAPKLLFHYYDKDFNNEADTPDNFQSRRPNTSFCFLDIRSPGLGDTAMYLCATSDRAGQPQHFGDGTRLSIL.

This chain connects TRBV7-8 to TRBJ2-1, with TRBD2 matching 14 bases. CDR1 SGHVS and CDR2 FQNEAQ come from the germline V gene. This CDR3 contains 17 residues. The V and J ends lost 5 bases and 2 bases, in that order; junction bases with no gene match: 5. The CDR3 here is CASSPGGLAGAYNEQFF. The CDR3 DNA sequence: TGTGCCAGCAGCCCTGGGGGACTAGCGGGGGCCTACAATGAGCAGTTCTTC.

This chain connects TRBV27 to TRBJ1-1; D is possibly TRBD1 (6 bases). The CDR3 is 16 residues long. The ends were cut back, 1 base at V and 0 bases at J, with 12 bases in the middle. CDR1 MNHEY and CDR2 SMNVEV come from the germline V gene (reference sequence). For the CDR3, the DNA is TGTGCCAGCAGTTTATATTATCCAGGGGTGAACACTGAAGCTTTCTTT. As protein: CASSLYYPGVNTEAFF.

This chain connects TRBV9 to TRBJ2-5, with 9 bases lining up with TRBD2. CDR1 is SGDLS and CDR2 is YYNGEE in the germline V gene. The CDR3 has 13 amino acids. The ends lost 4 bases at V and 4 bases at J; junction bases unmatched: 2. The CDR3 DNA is TGTGCCAGCAGCTTACTAGCGGGAGAGACCCAGTACTTC. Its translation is CASSLLAGETQYF.

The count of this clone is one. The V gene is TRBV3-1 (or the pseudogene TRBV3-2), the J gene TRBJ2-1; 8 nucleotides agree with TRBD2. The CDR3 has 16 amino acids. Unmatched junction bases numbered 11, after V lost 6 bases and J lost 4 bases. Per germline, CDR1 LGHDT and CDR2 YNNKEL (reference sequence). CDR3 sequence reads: CASSPSPGGLYNEQFF. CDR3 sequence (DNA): TGTGCCAGCAGTCCTTCACCGGGGGGGCTATACAATGAGCAGTTCTTC.

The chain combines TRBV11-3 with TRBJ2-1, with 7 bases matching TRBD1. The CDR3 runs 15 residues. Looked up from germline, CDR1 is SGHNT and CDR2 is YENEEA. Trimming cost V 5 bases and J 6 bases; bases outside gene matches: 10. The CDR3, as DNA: TGTGCCAGCAGCCGGAGACAGGGCCCGGGCAATGAGCAGTTCTTC. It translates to CASSRRQGPGNEQFF.

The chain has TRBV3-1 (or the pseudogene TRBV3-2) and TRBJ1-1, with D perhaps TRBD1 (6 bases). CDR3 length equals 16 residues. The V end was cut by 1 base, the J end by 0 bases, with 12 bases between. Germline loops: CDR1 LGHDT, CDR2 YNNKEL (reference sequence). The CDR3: CASSQGTGLMNTEAFF. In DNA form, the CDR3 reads TGTGCCAGCAGCCAAGGAACAGGGTTGATGAACACTGAAGCTTTCTTT.

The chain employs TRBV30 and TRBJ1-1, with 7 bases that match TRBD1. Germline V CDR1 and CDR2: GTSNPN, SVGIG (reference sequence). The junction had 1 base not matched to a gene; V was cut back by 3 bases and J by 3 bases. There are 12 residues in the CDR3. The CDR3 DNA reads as TGTGCCTGGAGCAGGGGGGACACTGAAGCTTTCTTT. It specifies CAWSRGDTEAFF.

The CDR3 sequence is CASSSYVQGAGGYTF. The DNA of the CDR3 is TGTGCCAGCAGCTCATACGTCCAGGGGGCAGGCGGCTACACCTTC. The rearrangement uses TRBV7-2 and TRBJ1-2; 8 bases match TRBD1. CDR1 is SGHTA, CDR2 FQGNSA, per germline. The V and J ends lost 4 bases and 8 bases, in that order; junction bases with no gene match: 12. CDR3 size: 15 residues.

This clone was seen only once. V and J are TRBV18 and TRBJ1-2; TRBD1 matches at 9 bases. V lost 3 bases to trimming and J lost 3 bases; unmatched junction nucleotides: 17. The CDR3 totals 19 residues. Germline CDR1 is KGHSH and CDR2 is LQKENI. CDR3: CASSPNTVTGGSVHYGYTF. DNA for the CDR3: TGTGCCAGCTCACCTAATACTGTGACAGGGGGAAGTGTGCACTATGGCTACACCTTC.

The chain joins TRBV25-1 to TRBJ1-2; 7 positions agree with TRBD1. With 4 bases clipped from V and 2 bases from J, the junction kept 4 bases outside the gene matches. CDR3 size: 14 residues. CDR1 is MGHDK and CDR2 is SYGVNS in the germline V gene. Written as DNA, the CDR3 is TGTGCCAGCAGTGGGGACAGCAGCAACTATGGCTACACCTTC. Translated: CASSGDSSNYGYTF.

The CDR3 DNA reads as TGTGCCAGCAGCGCGTGGGGACAGGGGAACATTCAGTACTTC. This translates into CASSAWGQGNIQYF. V gene TRBV5-5 combines with J gene TRBJ2-4; 10 nucleotides align to TRBD1. The CDR3 consists of 14 residues. CDR1 is SGHKS, CDR2 YYEKEE, per germline (reference sequence). Unmatched junction bases numbered 5, after V lost 4 bases and J lost 7 bases.

CDR3 region: CASSRTGTNEKLFF. DNA of the CDR3: TGCGCCAGCAGCCGGACAGGAACAAATGAAAAACTGTTTTTT. The V call is TRBV10-1, the J call TRBJ1-4; TRBD1 matches 7 bases. Germline CDR1 and CDR2: WNHNN and SYGVQD (reference sequence). V shed 6 bases, J shed 5 bases, and the junction held 6 bases outside the gene matches. The CDR3 has 14 amino acids.

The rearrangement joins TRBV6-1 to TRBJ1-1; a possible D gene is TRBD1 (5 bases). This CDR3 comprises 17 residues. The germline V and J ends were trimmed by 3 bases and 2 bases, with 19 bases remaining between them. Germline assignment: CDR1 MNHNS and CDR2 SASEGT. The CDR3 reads CASSDLGDQYINTEAFF. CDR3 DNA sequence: TGTGCCAGCAGTGATCTGGGGGACCAATACATTAACACTGAAGCTTTCTTT.

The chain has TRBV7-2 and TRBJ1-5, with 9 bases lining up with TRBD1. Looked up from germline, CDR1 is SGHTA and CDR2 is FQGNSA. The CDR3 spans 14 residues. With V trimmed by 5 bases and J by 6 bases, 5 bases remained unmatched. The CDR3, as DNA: TGTGCCAGCAGCCAGGGGACAGGGTCTCAGCCCCAGCATTTT. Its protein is CASSQGTGSQPQHF.

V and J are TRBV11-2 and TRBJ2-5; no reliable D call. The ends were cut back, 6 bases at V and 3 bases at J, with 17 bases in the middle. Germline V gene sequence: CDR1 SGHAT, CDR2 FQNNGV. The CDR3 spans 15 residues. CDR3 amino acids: CASSPIRSSKETQYF. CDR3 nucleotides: TGTGCCAGCAGTCCAATCCGGAGCTCTAAAGAGACCCAGTACTTC.

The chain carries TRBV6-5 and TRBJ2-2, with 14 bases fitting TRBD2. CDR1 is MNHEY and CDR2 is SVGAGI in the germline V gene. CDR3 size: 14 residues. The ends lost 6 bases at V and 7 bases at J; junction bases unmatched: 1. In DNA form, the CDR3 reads TGTGCCAGCAGGGGGACTAGCGGGGGCGGGGAGCTGTTTTTT. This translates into CASRGTSGGGELFF.

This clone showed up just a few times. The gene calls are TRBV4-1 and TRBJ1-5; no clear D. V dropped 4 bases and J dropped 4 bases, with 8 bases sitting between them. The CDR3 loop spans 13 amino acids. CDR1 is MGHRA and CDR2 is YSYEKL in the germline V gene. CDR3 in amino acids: CASSLVLNQPQHF. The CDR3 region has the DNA TGCGCCAGCAGCCTAGTATTAAATCAGCCCCAGCATTTT.

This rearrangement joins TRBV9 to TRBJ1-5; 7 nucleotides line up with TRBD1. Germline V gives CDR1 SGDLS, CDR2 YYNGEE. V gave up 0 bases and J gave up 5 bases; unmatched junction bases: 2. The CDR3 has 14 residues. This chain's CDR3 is CASSVGGGDQPQHF. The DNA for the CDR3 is TGTGCCAGCAGCGTAGGAGGGGGCGATCAGCCCCAGCATTTT.

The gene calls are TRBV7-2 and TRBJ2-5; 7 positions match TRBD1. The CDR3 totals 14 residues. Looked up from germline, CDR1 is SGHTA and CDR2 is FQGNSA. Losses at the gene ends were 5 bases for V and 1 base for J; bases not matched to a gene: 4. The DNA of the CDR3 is TGTGCCAGCAGCCAAGGGGGCGCCCAAGAGACCCAGTACTTC. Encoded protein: CASSQGGAQETQYF.

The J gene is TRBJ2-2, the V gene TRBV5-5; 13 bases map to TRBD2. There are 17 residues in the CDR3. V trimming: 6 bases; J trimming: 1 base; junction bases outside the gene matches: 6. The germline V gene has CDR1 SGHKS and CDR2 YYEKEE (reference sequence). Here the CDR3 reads CASNGLAGAENTGELFF. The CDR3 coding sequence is TGTGCCAGCAACGGACTAGCGGGGGCGGAGAACACCGGGGAGCTGTTTTTT.

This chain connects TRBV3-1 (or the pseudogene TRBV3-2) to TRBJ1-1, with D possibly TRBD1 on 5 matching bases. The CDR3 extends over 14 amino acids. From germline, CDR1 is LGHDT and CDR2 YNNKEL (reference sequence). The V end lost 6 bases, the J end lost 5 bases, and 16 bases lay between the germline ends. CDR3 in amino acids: CASSRSGFGTEAFF. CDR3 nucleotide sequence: TGTGCCAGCAGTCGGTCAGGGTTCGGAACTGAAGCTTTCTTT.

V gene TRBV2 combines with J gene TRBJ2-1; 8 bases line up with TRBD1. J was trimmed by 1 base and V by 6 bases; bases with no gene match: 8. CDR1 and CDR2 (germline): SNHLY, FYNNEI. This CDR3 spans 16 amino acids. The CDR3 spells CASSPEGQASYNEQFF. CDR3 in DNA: TGTGCCAGCAGCCCCGAGGGACAGGCGTCCTACAATGAGCAGTTCTTC.

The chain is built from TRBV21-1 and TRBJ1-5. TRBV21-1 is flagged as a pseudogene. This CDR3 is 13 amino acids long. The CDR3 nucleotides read TGTGCCAGCAGGGGGGACGGTAATCAGCCCCAGCATTTT. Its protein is CASRGDGNQPQHF.

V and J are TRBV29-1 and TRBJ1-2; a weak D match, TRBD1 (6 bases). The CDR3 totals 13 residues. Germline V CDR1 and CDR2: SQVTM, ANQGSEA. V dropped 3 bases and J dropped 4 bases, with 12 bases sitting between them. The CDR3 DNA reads TGCAGCGTTGACCAACAGGGTGGCTATGGCTACACCTTC. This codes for CSVDQQGGYGYTF.

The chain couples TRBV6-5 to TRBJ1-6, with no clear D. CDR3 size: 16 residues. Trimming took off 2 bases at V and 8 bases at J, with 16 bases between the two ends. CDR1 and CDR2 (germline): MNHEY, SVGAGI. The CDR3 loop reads CASSYTYGARDSPLHF. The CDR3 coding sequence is TGTGCCAGCAGTTACACATACGGTGCTCGGGATTCACCCCTCCACTTT.

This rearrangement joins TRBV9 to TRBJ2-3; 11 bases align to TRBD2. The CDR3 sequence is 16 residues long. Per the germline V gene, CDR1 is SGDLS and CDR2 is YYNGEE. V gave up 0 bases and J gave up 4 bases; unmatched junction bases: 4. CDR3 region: CASSVEGTSGADTQYF. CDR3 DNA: TGTGCCAGCAGCGTAGAAGGGACTAGCGGCGCAGATACGCAGTATTTT.